The entry that follows covers one T cell receptor (beta chain) sequence. The data stem from a study of cytotoxic CD8 clonotypes in ibrutinib-treated CLL. Some clones are missing from TCRdb's copy, which holds only in-frame ones; the method was immunoSEQ multiplex PCR. The sample has roughly 49,000 clones, roughly 80% seen once; the top ten hold just over 20%. There are 14 residues in the CDR3. V lost 5 bases to trimming and J lost 5 bases; unmatched junction nucleotides: 7. Germline V CDR1 and CDR2: SGDLS, YYNGEE. The source of this sequence is a human donor with chronic lymphocytic leukemia. This rearrangement joins TRBV9 to TRBJ2-1; TRBD2 matches 7 bases. Sequenced material: PBMCs, taken after 24 months of ibrutinib treatment. CDR3 nucleotides: TGTGCCAGCAGGGGCGGGAGAGGACACAATGAGCAGTTCTTC. Translated, it gives CASRGGRGHNEQFF. Together with reference TRBV9 and TRBJ2-1, the CDR3 gives the full variable domain: DSGVTQTPKHLITATGQRVTLRCSPRSGDLSVYWYQQSLDQGLQFLIQYYNGEERAKGNILERFSAQQFPDLHSELNLSSLELGDSALYFCASRGGRGHNEQFFGPGTRLTVL.